Below, 18 T cell receptor beta chains from the same sample are listed, as sequenced in a study of cytomegalovirus exposure and HLA in healthy donors (dated by TCRdb to 2017 to 2019). The library came from the immunoSEQ multiplex PCR assay. For the multiplex PCR, a mixture combining 60 forward primers for TCR Vbeta segments and 13 reverse primers for TCR Jbeta segments was used. In TCRdb, the immuneACCESS table is reduced to in-frame sequences with V and J assigned. These tables do not hold every clone; where another copy was compared, an unresolved V gene accounts for under half, and the others remain unexplained. The sample data list 80,000 to 100,000 clones, and approximately 74% of these were observed just once. Around 22% of the sample belongs to the ten largest clones. Sequenced sample: PBMCs. The source is a man aged 30 to 45 in good health and CMV-seropositive.

This chain joins TRBV5-1 and TRBJ1-1; D is undetermined. Germline V gene lookup returns CDR1 SGHRS and CDR2 YFSETQ. The CDR3 extends over 14 amino acids. Trimming shortened V by 0 bases and J by 2 bases, and 8 bases separated the two germline ends. The chain's CDR3 is CASSLVGENTEAFF. Here the CDR3 DNA reads TGCGCCAGCAGCTTGGTCGGGGAAAACACTGAAGCTTTCTTT.

The gene calls are TRBV5-4 and TRBJ2-7; 11 bases agree with TRBD2. Trimming took 4 bases from V and 6 from J; bases not matched to a gene: 6. The CDR3 covers 14 residues. CDR1 and CDR2 (germline): SGHNT, YYREEE (reference sequence). The CDR3 loop is CASSPVAGGTEQYF. CDR3 nucleotide sequence: TGTGCCAGCAGCCCAGTAGCGGGAGGGACCGAGCAGTACTTC.

This clone was counted only a few times. The genes are TRBV29-1 and TRBJ2-7; 8 bases agree with TRBD1. The ends lost 5 bases at V and 2 bases at J; junction bases unmatched: 5. In germline, CDR1 is SQVTM, CDR2 ANQGSEA. This CDR3 comprises 13 residues. The CDR3 sequence is CSVQNRGTYEQYF. The CDR3 DNA reads as TGCAGCGTTCAAAACAGGGGGACCTACGAGCAGTACTTC.

The rearrangement uses TRBV7-9 and TRBJ2-3; TRBD2 might be the D (5 bases). V gave up 6 bases and J gave up 5 bases, with 9 bases separating them. In germline, CDR1 is SEHNR, CDR2 FQNEAQ (reference sequence). CDR3 length: 12 residues. The CDR3 is CASSLLGDTQYF. CDR3 in DNA: TGTGCCAGCAGTCTACTAGGAGATACGCAGTATTTT.

J is TRBJ1-1 and V is TRBV6-4; D remains unclear. Trimming stripped 4 bases from V and 0 bases from J, with 6 bases between. CDR1 MRHNA and CDR2 SNTAGT come from the germline V gene. CDR3 length equals 13 residues. CDR3 protein: CASSVTMNTEAFF. The DNA of the CDR3 is TGTGCCAGCAGTGTTACAATGAACACTGAAGCTTTCTTT.

The rearrangement uses TRBV7-8 and TRBJ2-5; 10 bases line up with TRBD1. The germline V gene has CDR1 SGHVS and CDR2 FQNEAQ. The CDR3 runs 15 residues. After removal of 5 bases from V and 5 bases from J, the junction contained 8 bases not matched to a gene. CDR3: CASSPEGQGRETQYF. CDR3 DNA: TGTGCCAGCAGCCCCGAGGGACAGGGGAGGGAGACCCAGTACTTC.

This sequence joins TRBV5-1 and TRBJ2-1; D possibly corresponds to TRBD1 (5 bases). The CDR3 covers 14 residues. Between the trimmed V and J ends, which lost 4 bases and 3 bases, there was a span of 11 bases. Germline V gene data show CDR1 as SGHRS and CDR2 as YFSETQ. CDR3 loop: CASSATQVYNEQFF. The DNA for the CDR3 is TGCGCCAGCAGCGCGACACAGGTCTACAATGAGCAGTTCTTC.

The chain has TRBV6-1 and TRBJ2-3, with 12 bases lining up with TRBD2. The V and J ends lost 6 bases and 6 bases, in that order; junction bases with no gene match: 7. The V gene's germline CDR1 is MNHNS and CDR2 SASEGT. CDR3 length: 15 residues. DNA for the CDR3: TGTGCCAGCAGCGTGACTAGCGGGGGAGCGGATACGCAGTATTTT. The encoded protein is CASSVTSGGADTQYF.

The CDR3 DNA follows: TGTGCCAGCAGCTTAGCTCCAGCCGGGGAGCTGTTTTTT. Its protein product is CASSLAPAGELFF. V gene TRBV11-3 combines with J gene TRBJ2-2, with D uncertain. V lost 1 base and J 6 bases, leaving 6 bases between the germline ends. Germline CDR1 SGHNT, CDR2 YENEEA. This CDR3 is built from 13 residues.

The rearrangement uses TRBV4-2 and TRBJ1-5; no clear D gene. The CDR3 consists of 18 residues. Germline CDR1 reads LGHNA; CDR2 reads YNFKEQ. V was trimmed by 3 bases and J by 3 bases, leaving 21 bases between them. The CDR3 spells CASSQGDIGRGDNQPQHF. The CDR3 region has the DNA TGTGCCAGCAGCCAGGGCGATATAGGACGGGGTGACAATCAGCCCCAGCATTTT.

V gene TRBV27 combines with J gene TRBJ2-5; D possibly corresponds to TRBD1 (5 bases). CDR3 length: 15 residues. V gave up 8 bases and J gave up 6 bases, with 22 bases separating them. Germline V gives CDR1 MNHEY, CDR2 SMNVEV (reference sequence). CDR3 region: CASRDQGFPVQTQYF. CDR3 DNA: TGTGCCAGCCGAGACCAGGGATTTCCCGTCCAGACCCAGTACTTC.

The rearrangement links TRBV30 to TRBJ1-4; 9 nucleotides agree with TRBD1. The CDR3 is made up of 16 amino acids. CDR1 and CDR2 from the germline V gene are GTSNPN and SVGIG (reference sequence). V was pared by 0 bases and J by 6 bases, with 8 bases of the junction left unmatched. As DNA, the CDR3 is TGTGCCTGGAGTGTACCCGGGACAGGGCGGTATGAAAAACTGTTTTTT. Translation: CAWSVPGTGRYEKLFF.

The genes are TRBV7-9 and TRBJ1-2, with TRBD1 identical over 11 bases. V dropped 4 bases and J dropped 8; count of bases not matched to a gene: 12. The germline V gene encodes CDR1 SEHNR and CDR2 FQNEAQ (reference sequence). There are 16 residues in the CDR3. CDR3 sequence: CASSSGLGQGAQGYTF. In nucleotides, the CDR3 is TGTGCCAGCAGCTCTGGCCTAGGACAGGGGGCGCAGGGCTACACCTTC. The whole variable domain, remainder taken from reference TRBV7-9 and TRBJ1-2, is DTGVSQNPRHKITKRGQNVTFRCDPISEHNRLYWYRQTLGQGPEFLTYFQNEAQLEKSRLLSDRFSAERPKGSFSTLEIQRTEQGDSAMYLCASSSGLGQGAQGYTFGSGTRLTVV.

V and J are TRBV5-1 and TRBJ2-1, with 8 bases identical to TRBD1. The germline CDR1 and CDR2 sequences are SGHRS and YFSETQ. V shed 2 bases, J shed 8 bases, and the junction held 6 bases outside the gene matches. The CDR3 spans 14 residues. CDR3 in amino acids: CASSFGTGLYEQFF. CDR3 bases: TGCGCCAGCAGCTTTGGGACAGGCCTCTATGAGCAGTTCTTC. Filled out from reference TRBV5-1 and TRBJ2-1, the complete variable domain reads KAGVTQTPRYLIKTRGQQVTLSCSPISGHRSVSWYQQTPGQGLQFLFEYFSETQRNKGNFPGRFSGRQFSNSRSEMNVSTLELGDSALYLCASSFGTGLYEQFFGPGTRLTVL.

CDR3 nucleotides: TGTGCTAGTGGTTTGGACCCCCCAGGGGGGATCTATGGCTACACCTTC. It codes for CASGLDPPGGIYGYTF. The chain has TRBV12-5 and TRBJ1-2, with 7 bases lining up with TRBD1. CDR1 and CDR2 from the germline V gene are LGHNT and FRNRAP. The CDR3 runs to 16 residues. The J segment lost 4 bases and the V segment lost 1 base, leaving 9 bases of the junction unmatched.

About this clone itself: Germline and junction disagree at one end, which may indicate a read error. The chain has TRBV9 and TRBJ1-6; possible D gene TRBD1, 5 bases. The CDR3 covers 15 residues. Germline V gene data show CDR1 as SGDLS and CDR2 as YYNGEE. CDR3 in amino acids: CASTVDSSYNSPLHF. CDR3 coding DNA: TGTGCCAGCACCGTAGACAGCTCCTATAATTCACCCCTCCACTTT.

This clone has just a few counts. In this CDR3 the conserved last residue, phenylalanine or tryptophan, is missing, so a read error is likely. It is unclear where the CDR3 begins or ends on the DNA, so no DNA is shown, and the CDR3 is as TCRdb lists it. The chain couples TRBV20-1 to TRBJ1-1. CDR1 is DFQATT and CDR2 is SNEGSKA in the germline V gene (reference sequence). The CDR3 sequence runs 10 residues, both termini included. The CDR3 protein is CSARDEEPQL.

The chain carries TRBV9 and TRBJ2-1, with 7 bases that match TRBD2. CDR3 length: 16 amino acids. V lost 4 bases and J lost 4; bases outside the gene matches: 11. CDR1 and CDR2 from the germline V gene are SGDLS and YYNGEE. CDR3 residues: CASSPSGGIGYNEQFF. Written as DNA, the CDR3 is TGTGCCAGCAGCCCCTCGGGGGGAATAGGATACAATGAGCAGTTCTTC.